This T cell receptor beta chain was retrieved from a study of T-cell memory formation after mild COVID-19. As for the study in general: The study found TCR clusters largely donor specific. Study outcomes and limitations: The appearance of some responding clones in pre-infection memory suggested that cross-reactive memory joined.

As to this clonotype: Its antigen is unknown.

Germline assignment: CDR1 LGHNA and CDR2 YSLEER. V lost 3 bases and J lost 7, with 18 bases in between. The CDR3 spans 15 residues. TCRdb re-analysed the 5' RACE reads in MiXCR, keeping a single row per CDR3 protein. The sample has about 390,000 distinct CDR3 sequences, roughly 15% seen once; the top ten hold about a fifth. This sequence was found in a young man who had mild COVID-19 (a few samples of this study predate the infection). Cell type and time point are not known. Sequenced sample: PBMCs or a T cell subset sorted from them (not recorded which). The V call is TRBV4-3, the J call TRBJ1-1; possibly TRBD1 for D (6 bases). Here the CDR3 reads CASSQLTGPFDEAFF. CDR3 bases: TGCGCCAGCAGCCAGTTGACAGGACCTTTTGATGAAGCTTTCTTT.